A selection of T cell receptor beta chains follows, all from one sample in a study of T cell changes during pregnancy in multiple sclerosis. Profiled with immunoSEQ multiplex PCR; TCRdb holds only in-frame clones, not every one. Seen here are tens of thousands of clones, 80% to 95% observed once, and the top ten hold approximately 0.58%. The sequencing here drew on CD4+ T cells from peripheral blood mononuclear cells, taken after pregnancy. These receptors originate from a female donor with multiple sclerosis, enrolled in a pregnancy study. CDR3s include the opening cysteine and the closing phenylalanine or tryptophan. The D gene is left open where the match is weak. The listing skips clone size in some rows; elsewhere it reads once, few, many or a size class.

-,TRBJ1-1,-,TRBV7-9,CASSPIGTVNTEAFF,TGTGCCAGCAGCCCCATCGGGACTGTAAACACTGAAGCTTTCTTT
TRBD2,TRBJ2-5,-,TRBV7-2,CASSGSGGYQETQYF,TGTGCCAGCAGCGGTAGCGGGGGGTACCAAGAGACCCAGTACTTC
TRBD1,TRBJ1-1,-,TRBV2,CASSNNDRGAFF,TGTGCCAGCAGCAATAATGACAGGGGCGCTTTCTTT
TRBD2,TRBJ2-3,-,TRBV18,CASSPPGLAGVGTDTQYF,TGTGCCAGCTCACCCCCAGGACTAGCGGGGGTTGGCACAGATACGCAGTATTTT
-,TRBJ2-3,-,TRBV5-1,CASSSIPASTSTDTQYF,TGCGCCAGCAGCTCAATTCCGGCCTCGACTAGCACAGATACGCAGTATTTT
TRBD1,TRBJ1-5,once,TRBV19,CASEDRAEQPQHF,TGTGCCAGTGAGGACAGGGCAGAACAGCCCCAGCATTTT
-,TRBJ2-7,-,TRBV5-1,CASSMPGAYEQYF,TGCGCCAGCAGCATGCCAGGGGCCTACGAGCAGTACTTC
TRBD1,TRBJ1-2,-,TRBV7-2,CASSPQGALYGYTF,TGTGCCAGCAGTCCACAGGGGGCTCTCTATGGCTACACCTTC
TRBD1,TRBJ2-7,-,TRBV7-9,CASSSTGTGFYEQYF,TGTGCCAGCAGCTCAACCGGGACAGGGTTCTACGAGCAGTACTTC
TRBD1,TRBJ2-1,-,TRBV7-9,CASSPASADRAGNNEQFF,TGTGCCAGCAGCCCGGCCTCGGCGGACAGGGCGGGAAACAATGAGCAGTTCTTC
-,TRBJ2-6,-,TRBV25-1,CASSVRGGGANVLTF,TGTGCCAGCAGTGTAAGGGGTGGGGGGGCCAACGTCCTGACTTTC
TRBD1,TRBJ2-4,-,TRBV7-9,CASSRPFQGAQAKNIQYF,TGTGCCAGCAGCCGCCCCTTCCAGGGGGCGCAAGCCAAAAACATTCAGTACTTC
TRBD1,TRBJ2-7,-,TRBV9,CASGLTGNEQYF,TGTGCCAGCGGATTGACAGGGAACGAGCAGTACTTC
TRBD2,TRBJ2-3,-,TRBV7-3,CASSSSGGPDTQYF,TGTGCCAGCAGCTCTAGCGGGGGGCCAGATACGCAGTATTTT
TRBD1,TRBJ1-1,-,TRBV7-3,CASSVQGRNTEAFF,TGTGCCAGCAGCGTACAGGGGAGAAACACTGAAGCTTTCTTT
TRBD1,TRBJ1-3,-,TRBV4-3,CASSHPTGPGNTIYF,TGCGCCAGCAGCCATCCGACAGGGCCGGGAAACACCATATATTTT
-,TRBJ1-1,once,TRBV7-9,CASSFGIPPGTEAFF,TGTGCCAGCAGCTTCGGGATCCCCCCGGGGACTGAAGCTTTCTTT
-,TRBJ2-2,once,TRBV30,CAWSSAGNTGELFF,TGTGCCTGGAGCTCAGCGGGGAACACCGGGGAGCTGTTTTTT
-,TRBJ1-1,-,TRBV5-1,CASSVAGGGFTEAFF,TGCGCCAGCAGCGTGGCGGGAGGCGGCTTCACTGAAGCTTTCTTT
-,TRBJ2-2,once,TRBV15,CATSRGYSNTGELFF,TGTGCCACCAGCAGAGGTTACTCGAACACCGGGGAGCTGTTTTTT
-,TRBJ1-2,few,TRBV20-1,CSASLQDGYTF,TGCAGTGCTTCTCTCCAGGATGGCTACACCTTC
TRBD2,TRBJ2-5,-,TRBV11-2,CASRAWGGLLETQYF,TGTGCCAGCAGGGCGTGGGGGGGTTTATTGGAGACCCAGTACTTC
TRBD1,TRBJ1-6,-,TRBV19,CASKAGTGMDSPLHF,TGTGCCAGTAAAGCCGGGACAGGGATGGATTCACCCCTCCACTTT
-,TRBJ2-7,-,TRBV4-2,CASSQESQNVYEQYF,TGTGCCAGCAGCCAAGAGTCTCAGAATGTATACGAGCAGTACTTC
TRBD1,TRBJ1-2,-,TRBV14,CASSRGQAYEPNYGYTF,TGTGCCAGCAGCCGGGGACAGGCCTACGAACCTAACTATGGCTACACCTTC
-,TRBJ1-3,-,TRBV15,CATSRGGIEAGNTIYF,TGTGCCACCAGCAGAGGAGGAATAGAGGCTGGAAACACCATATATTTT
TRBD1,TRBJ1-1,-,TRBV27,CASSRTGARSNGAFF,TGTGCCAGCAGCCGAACAGGGGCTAGATCGAACGGAGCTTTCTTT
TRBD2,TRBJ2-1,-,TRBV9,CASSVGTAGGNYNEQFF,TGTGCCAGCAGCGTAGGCACAGCGGGGGGCAACTACAATGAGCAGTTCTTC
-,TRBJ2-7,medium-sized,TRBV7-2,CASSLVVQGKYEQYF,TGTGCCAGCAGCTTAGTGGTACAGGGTAAATACGAGCAGTACTTC
TRBD1,TRBJ1-4,-,TRBV5-1,CASSRLGQGGEKLFF,TGCGCCAGCAGCCGGCTGGGACAGGGGGGTGAAAAACTGTTTTTT
-,TRBJ1-2,-,TRBV19,CASSQTGAFNYGYTF,TGTGCCAGTAGCCAAACAGGTGCTTTTAACTATGGCTACACCTTC
-,TRBJ2-7,once,TRBV18,CASSPLQPSYEQYF,TGTGCCAGCTCACCACTACAGCCTTCCTACGAGCAGTACTTC
-,TRBJ1-2,-,TRBV30,CAWSTGNYGYTF,TGTGCCTGGAGTACGGGGAACTATGGCTACACCTTC
-,TRBJ1-3,-,TRBV9,CASSVAPVSSGNTIYF,TGTGCCAGCAGCGTAGCCCCAGTAAGCTCTGGAAACACCATATATTTT
-,TRBJ2-7,-,TRBV6-5,CASREGGAYEQYF,TGTGCCAGCAGAGAAGGGGGGGCCTACGAGCAGTACTTC
-,TRBJ2-7,medium-sized,TRBV10-3,CAISGRTGPGGEQYF,TGTGCCATCAGTGGGCGGACAGGGCCGGGAGGCGAGCAGTACTTC
-,TRBJ1-2,-,TRBV2,CASSEQDYGYTF,TGTGCCAGCAGTGAGCAGGACTATGGCTACACCTTC
-,TRBJ1-2,once,TRBV6-6,CASEGLRSRNYGYTF,TGTGCCAGCGAGGGTCTACGGAGCAGGAACTATGGCTACACCTTC
TRBD1,TRBJ1-2,-,TRBV7-2,CASSTRQGAHGGYTF,TGTGCCAGCAGCACAAGACAGGGGGCGCATGGTGGCTACACCTTC
-,TRBJ1-1,-,TRBV18,CASSPKGENTEAFF,TGTGCCAGCTCACCAAAGGGAGAGAACACTGAAGCTTTCTTT
-,TRBJ1-2,-,TRBV6-1,CASSVAGYGYTF,TGTGCCAGCAGTGTTGCAGGGTATGGCTACACCTTC
TRBD2,TRBJ2-2,-,TRBV4-3,CASSQAPGLAGVNTGELFF,TGCGCCAGCAGCCAGGCGCCGGGACTAGCGGGGGTGAACACCGGGGAGCTGTTTTTT
-,TRBJ2-2,-,TRBV11-2,CASSLNRASTGELFF,TGTGCCAGCAGCTTAAACAGGGCTTCCACCGGGGAGCTGTTTTTT
-,TRBJ2-7,-,TRBV9,CASSTIQGYEQYF,TGTGCCAGCAGCACCATACAGGGTTACGAGCAGTACTTC
TRBD1,TRBJ1-2,-,TRBV29-1,CSAGDRVGGYTF,TGCAGCGCCGGGGACAGGGTGGGAGGCTACACCTTC
-,TRBJ1-6,few,TRBV30,CAWSGQGYNSPLHF,TGTGCCTGGAGTGGCCAGGGTTACAATTCACCCCTCCACTTT
TRBD1,TRBJ1-3,-,TRBV18,CASSLSGTGSHTIYF,TGTGCCAGCTCACTTTCCGGGACAGGGTCCCACACCATATATTTT
TRBD2,TRBJ2-3,-,TRBV27,CASSFGSGGAGTDTQYF,TGTGCCAGCAGTTTCGGTAGCGGGGGGGCGGGCACAGATACGCAGTATTTT
TRBD2,TRBJ2-4,-,TRBV11-2,CASSLGLGGDAKNIQYF,TGTGCCAGCAGCTTAGGTTTGGGGGGGGACGCCAAAAACATTCAGTACTTC
TRBD1,TRBJ1-6,-,TRBV5-8,CASSLQGAGDSPLHF,TGTGCCAGCAGCTTACAGGGGGCAGGTGATTCACCCCTCCACTTT
-,TRBJ1-2,-,TRBV11-1,CASSSAGF,TGTGCCAGCAGCTCGGCAGGCTTC
TRBD1,TRBJ1-6,-,TRBV18,CASSRQGGNSPLHF,TGTGCCAGCTCACGACAGGGAGGTAATTCACCCCTCCACTTT
TRBD1,TRBJ1-4,-,TRBV19,CASTLSGTGEKLFF,TGTGCCAGTACTCTTTCCGGGACAGGTGAAAAACTGTTTTTT